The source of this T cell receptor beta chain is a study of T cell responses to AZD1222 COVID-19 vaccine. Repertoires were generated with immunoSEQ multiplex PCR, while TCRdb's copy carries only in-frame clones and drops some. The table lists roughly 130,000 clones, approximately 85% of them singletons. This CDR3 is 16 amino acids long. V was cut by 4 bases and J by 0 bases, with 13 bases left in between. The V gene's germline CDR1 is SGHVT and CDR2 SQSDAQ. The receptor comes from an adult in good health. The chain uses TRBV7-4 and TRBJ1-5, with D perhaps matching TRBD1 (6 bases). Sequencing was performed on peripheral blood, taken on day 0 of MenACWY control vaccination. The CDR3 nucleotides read TGTGCCAGCAGCTGGGGGAGGACAGATAGCAATCAGCCCCAGCATTTT. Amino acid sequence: CASSWGRTDSNQPQHF.